Listed here are 25 T cell receptor beta chains from one sample, sequenced in a study of T cell clonality in common variable immunodeficiency. Sequencing used immunoSEQ multiplex PCR; TCRdb keeps in-frame clones, though not all of them. The sample gives 80,000 or so clones, none seen only once, and the top ten clones hold around 0.82%. The sample consisted of peripheral blood mononuclear cells. The source is a person aged 18 to 70 in good health.

There are many counts of this clone. The CDR3 extends 3 residues past the end of the read, so its final part is completed from the germline J gene. The chain employs TRBV14 and TRBJ2-1, with 7 bases fitting TRBD2. V dropped 4 bases and J dropped 4; count of bases not matched to a gene: 4. The CDR3 contains 14 residues. The germline V gene encodes CDR1 SGHDN and CDR2 FVKESK. The sequenced CDR3 bases are TGTGCCAGCAGCCCCGGACTAGAGTACAATGAG. Amino acid sequence: CASSPGLEYNE. The CDR3 in its entirety is CASSPGLEYNEQFF.

This clone was seen many times. The missing CDR3 end, 3 residues past where the read stops, is filled in from the germline J gene. The chain joins TRBV12-3 or TRBV12-4 to TRBJ2-2; weak D call: TRBD1 (5 bases). CDR3 length: 13 residues. Trimming pared 10 bases from V and 2 bases from J, leaving 11 bases between. The covered CDR3 bases are TGTGCCAACGGCCAGGGAAACACCGGGGAG. It translates to CANGQGNTGE. The entire CDR3 protein reads CANGQGNTGELFF.

This clone was detected ten times or more. The read comes to an end 3 residues before the CDR3 does, leaving the germline J gene to fill in the end. The chain uses TRBV20-1 and TRBJ2-5; D gene uncertain. V shed 4 bases and J shed 1 base, with 4 bases lying between them. Per germline, CDR1 DFQATT and CDR2 SNEGSKA (reference sequence). The length of the CDR3 is 11 residues. The chain's CDR3 is CSATGQETQYF. CDR3 DNA (partial): TGCAGTGCTACGGGCCAAGAGACC.

This clone was seen repeatedly, ten times or more. The missing CDR3 end, 3 residues past where the read stops, is filled in from the germline J gene. The chain couples TRBV20-1 to TRBJ2-7; 11 bases fit TRBD2. The CDR3 is made up of 17 amino acids. The germline gives CDR1 DFQATT, CDR2 SNEGSKA (reference sequence). V dropped 6 bases and J dropped 0; count of bases not matched to a gene: 13. CDR3 DNA, as far as it was read: TGCAGTGCCAAGAACCACCGACTAGCGGGGAGCTCCTACGAG. The encoded protein is CSAKNHRLAGSSYE. The whole CDR3 is CSAKNHRLAGSSYEQYF.

This clone was picked up many times. Read coverage stops 3 residues before the CDR3 terminus; the germline J gene supplies the remainder. The V and J genes are TRBV20-1 and TRBJ2-7; a possible D gene is TRBD1 (6 bases). The germline CDR1 and CDR2 sequences are DFQATT and SNEGSKA (reference sequence). This CDR3 is 13 amino acids long. Trimming stripped 6 bases from V and 2 bases from J, with 14 bases between. The part of the CDR3 DNA that was read is TGCAGTGCCCCGGGACACAAAACCTACGAG. Translated: CSAPGHKTYE. The complete CDR3 protein is CSAPGHKTYEQYF.

This clone was counted many times. The CDR3 extends 3 residues past the end of the read, so its final part is completed from the germline J gene. The V and J genes are TRBV4-1 and TRBJ1-4; D is perhaps TRBD1 (6 bases). This CDR3 has 14 residues. With 3 bases removed from V and 9 bases from J, the gap between germline ends came to 14 bases. CDR1 and CDR2 (germline): MGHRA, YSYEKL. CDR3 DNA, as far as it was read: TGCGCCAGCAGCCAGGTGGGGGGGGCGAAAAAA. Translated, it gives CASSQVGGAKK. The complete CDR3 sequence is CASSQVGGAKKLFF.

This clone showed up many times. The CDR3 end lies 3 residues beyond the end of the read and is filled in from the germline J gene. The chain recombines TRBV7-3 with TRBJ2-7, with TRBD2 matching 7 bases. V shed 0 bases, J shed 6 bases, and the junction held 8 bases outside the gene matches. CDR1 and CDR2 from the germline V gene are SGHTA and FQGTGA. This CDR3 is built from 15 residues. The part of the CDR3 DNA that was read is TGTGCCAGCAGCTTAACCCCGGGGGGTCCGGGCGAG. It is translated as CASSLTPGGPGE. The whole CDR3 protein is CASSLTPGGPGEQYF. Full variable domain (outside the CDR3, taken from reference TRBV7-3 and TRBJ2-7): GAGVSQTPSNKVTEKGKYVELRCDPISGHTALYWYRQSLGQGPEFLIYFQGTGAADDSGLPNDRFFAVRPEGSVSTLKIQRTERGDSAVYLCASSLTPGGPGEQYFGPGTRLTVT.

This clone was recorded many times. The missing CDR3 end, 3 residues past where the read stops, is filled in from the germline J gene. The gene calls are TRBV29-1 and TRBJ2-7; TRBD2 matches 9 bases. CDR3 length equals 13 residues. The germline V gene encodes CDR1 SQVTM and CDR2 ANQGSEA. Trimming at V came to 4 bases and at J to 3 bases, leaving 4 bases not matched to a gene. Incomplete CDR3 DNA: TGCAGCGTTGGACCAGCGGGAGGCTACGAG. Protein: CSVGPAGGYE. The full CDR3 protein is CSVGPAGGYEQYF.

This clone was seen many times. The DNA ends 3 residues before the CDR3 does, and the rest of the CDR3 is filled in from the germline J gene. The chain has TRBV2 and TRBJ1-4; tentative D call: TRBD1 (5 bases). With 6 bases removed from V and 8 bases from J, the gap between germline ends came to 16 bases. The CDR3 loop spans 14 amino acids. CDR1 is SNHLY, CDR2 FYNNEI, per germline. The sequenced part of the CDR3 DNA is TGTGCCAGCAGCGACCCGACAGAAAGAGAAAAA. Its translation: CASSDPTEREK. The CDR3, in full, reads CASSDPTEREKLFF.

This clone occurred many times. CDR3 DNA, as far as it was read: TGTGCCAGCAGCCCCAGGGTAGGGAACATTCTACAAGAGACC. This encodes CASSPRVGNILQET. The CDR3 in its entirety is CASSPRVGNILQETQYF. This chain links TRBV9 with TRBJ2-5; the D gene is possibly TRBD1 (5 bases). Coverage ceases 3 residues before the CDR3 finishes, and the germline J gene fills in the end. The CDR3 has 17 amino acids. V gave up 4 bases and J gave up 2 bases, with 21 bases separating them. Germline CDR1 reads SGDLS; CDR2 reads YYNGEE.

This clone showed up many times. Read data end 3 residues before the CDR3 end; the end is taken from the germline J gene. This chain connects TRBV5-1 to TRBJ2-3, with D perhaps TRBD1 or TRBD2 (6 bases each). The V and J ends lost 4 bases and 2 bases respectively, with 26 bases between them. The germline gives CDR1 SGHRS, CDR2 YFSETQ. The CDR3 loop spans 19 amino acids. CDR3 sequence: CASSLGGAGPGWDTDTQYF. The CDR3 DNA, read in part, is TGCGCCAGCAGCCTGGGGGGCGCAGGCCCCGGTTGGGACACAGATACG.

In its sample, this clone was seen many times. The read terminates 3 residues before the CDR3 end, so the remaining end is supplied by the germline J gene. V is TRBV15 and J is TRBJ2-3; possibly TRBD1 for D (6 bases). CDR1 LNHNV and CDR2 YYDKDF come from the germline V gene (reference sequence). V lost 3 bases and J lost 3, with 13 bases in between. The length of the CDR3 is 15 residues. The CDR3 sequence is CATSSPDRTTDTQYF. CDR3 DNA (partial): TGTGCCACCAGCAGCCCGGACAGAACTACAGATACG.

This clone came up many times. The read is 3 residues too short to cover the CDR3 end, so that end is filled in from the germline J gene. The chain employs TRBV7-9 and TRBJ2-5; 9 positions match TRBD2. The CDR3 is made up of 15 amino acids. Per germline, CDR1 SEHNR and CDR2 FQNEAQ (reference sequence). V shed 3 bases, J shed 5 bases, and the junction held 7 bases outside the gene matches. CDR3 sequence: CASSFSGSAGETQYF. Partial CDR3 DNA: TGTGCCAGCAGCTTTAGCGGGAGTGCGGGTGAGACC.

This clone was counted at least ten times. The read is 3 residues too short to cover the CDR3 end, so that end is filled in from the germline J gene. V gene TRBV7-6 combines with J gene TRBJ2-1, with D hard to call. The CDR3 extends over 16 amino acids. V was cut by 5 bases and J by 0 bases, with 14 bases left in between. Germline loops: CDR1 SGHVS, CDR2 FNYEAQ. The chain's CDR3 is CASSPTGPSSYNEQFF. The sequenced part of the CDR3 DNA is TGTGCCAGCAGCCCGACGGGTCCGAGCTCCTACAATGAG. The whole variable domain, filled in from reference TRBV7-6 and TRBJ2-1, reads GAGVSQSPRYKVTKRGQDVALRCDPISGHVSLYWYRQALGQGPEFLTYFNYEAQQDKSGLPNDRFSAERPEGSISTLTIQRTEQRDSAMYRCASSPTGPSSYNEQFFGPGTRLTVL.

This clone came up many times. One end of the junction does not line up with germline, which may come from a read error. The read gets to within 3 residues of the CDR3 end, and the germline J gene fills in the rest. The genes are TRBV6-4 and TRBJ2-1, with 7 bases matching TRBD2. The germline V gene has CDR1 MRHNA and CDR2 SNTAGT. The CDR3 extends over 16 amino acids. The covered CDR3 bases are TGTGCCAGCAGCGACTCCTCCTCCGGCGGGAGCGATGAG. This encodes CASSDSSSGGSDE. The whole CDR3 sequence reads CASSDSSSGGSDEQFF.

The sample holds many counts of this clone. The read ends 3 residues before the CDR3 terminus; that terminus is restored from the germline J gene. The J gene is TRBJ2-3, the V gene TRBV5-1, with 7 bases aligning to TRBD1. Germline V gives CDR1 SGHRS, CDR2 YFSETQ. The CDR3 covers 15 residues. V lost 2 bases and J lost 3; bases outside the gene matches: 6. Incomplete CDR3 DNA: TGCGCCAGCAGCTTTAATGGACAGGCTACAGATACG. Translation: CASSFNGQATDT. The entire CDR3 sequence reads CASSFNGQATDTQYF.

This clone was picked up a small number of times. The read terminates 3 residues ahead of where the CDR3 ends, so the germline J gene completes it. The chain has TRBV7-6 and TRBJ2-7; TRBD1 matches at 8 bases. The CDR3 totals 14 residues. The J segment lost 5 bases and the V segment lost 5 bases, leaving 8 bases of the junction unmatched. CDR1 SGHVS and CDR2 FNYEAQ come from the germline V gene. The CDR3 is CASSPPDRDHEQYF. CDR3 DNA, as far as it was read: TGTGCCAGCAGCCCGCCGGACAGGGACCACGAG.

At least ten counts were recorded for this clone. The read gets to within 3 residues of the CDR3 end, and the germline J gene fills in the rest. V gene TRBV6-2 or TRBV6-3 combines with J gene TRBJ2-5; possibly TRBD2 for D (5 bases). There are 13 residues in the CDR3. V was shortened by 2 bases and J by 4 bases, with 8 bases between the two germline ends. In germline, CDR1 is MNHEY, CDR2 SVGEGT. The part of the CDR3 DNA that was read is TGTGCCAGCAGTTACCACGCGGGAGAGACC. Protein: CASSYHAGET. The CDR3 reads in full as CASSYHAGETQYF.

In this sample, this clone turned up many times. The sequenced fragment ends 3 residues before the CDR3 boundary, so the rest is inferred from the germline J gene. This chain connects TRBV12-3 or TRBV12-4 to TRBJ2-7, with a weak D call TRBD2 (5 bases). V was pared by 5 bases and J by 4 bases, with 9 bases between. This CDR3 contains 12 residues. CDR3 in amino acids: CASSETSYEQYF. Incomplete CDR3 DNA: TGTGCCAGCAGTGAAACTAGTTACGAG.

At least ten counts were recorded for this clone. The read stops 3 residues short of the end of the CDR3; the missing end is completed from the germline J gene. V usage is TRBV2 and J usage is TRBJ2-7, with TRBD1 identical over 8 bases. Germline CDR1 reads SNHLY; CDR2 reads FYNNEI. Trimming at V came to 7 bases and at J to 3 bases, leaving 5 bases not matched to a gene. This CDR3 comprises 13 residues. The CDR3 sequence is CASITDRGYEQYF. The sequenced part of the CDR3 DNA is TGTGCCAGCATTACTGACAGGGGCTACGAG.

This clone was recorded at least ten times. Read data end 3 residues before the CDR3 end; the end is taken from the germline J gene. The J gene is TRBJ2-2, the V gene TRBV6-1; TRBD2 matches at 8 bases. Germline lookup yields CDR1 MNHNS and CDR2 SASEGT. The CDR3 loop spans 16 amino acids. The CDR3 sequence is CASSEWGLEFTGELFF. The DNA read from the CDR3 is TGTGCCAGCAGTGAGTGGGGACTAGAGTTTACTGGAGAG.

This clone was observed at least ten times. Read coverage stops 3 residues before the CDR3 terminus; the germline J gene supplies the remainder. This chain links TRBV6-2 or TRBV6-3 with TRBJ1-4, with D unresolved. The CDR3 totals 15 residues. Germline CDR1 and CDR2: MNHEY and SVGEGT. With 6 bases removed from V and 4 bases from J, the gap between germline ends came to 15 bases. CDR3 region: CASRDYGGNNEKLFF. The DNA read from the CDR3 is TGTGCCAGCAGAGACTACGGCGGCAATAATGAAAAA.

At least ten counts were recorded for this clone. The CDR3 end falls 3 residues outside the read, so it is completed with the germline J gene. The genes are TRBV7-9 and TRBJ1-4, with D uncertain. The V gene's germline CDR1 is SEHNR and CDR2 FQNEAQ (reference sequence). The CDR3 contains 14 residues. Trimming took 3 bases from V and 2 from J, leaving 7 bases between them. CDR3 DNA, as far as it was read: TGTGCCAGCAGCTTGATGGGCACTAATGAAAAA. This sequence encodes CASSLMGTNEK. The CDR3, in full, reads CASSLMGTNEKLFF.

At least ten counts were recorded for this clone. The CDR3 sequence: CASSSSGETQYF. The part of the CDR3 DNA that was read is TGTGCCAGCAGTTCGTCGGGGGAGACC. The gene calls are TRBV28 and TRBJ2-5, with D perhaps TRBD2 (5 bases). The read stops 3 residues short of the end of the CDR3; the missing end is completed from the germline J gene. Germline lookup yields CDR1 MDHEN and CDR2 SYDVKM. V was shortened by 4 bases and J by 5 bases, with 8 bases between the two germline ends. This CDR3 is 12 amino acids long.

Many counts were recorded for this clone. The read falls 3 residues short of the CDR3 end, and the missing part is taken from the germline J gene. The V gene is TRBV7-9, the J gene TRBJ1-4; TRBD1 is a possible D gene (5 bases). CDR1 and CDR2 (germline): SEHNR, FQNEAQ (reference sequence). This CDR3 comprises 13 residues. Trimming took 3 bases from V and 5 from J, leaving 7 bases between them. The sequenced part of the CDR3 DNA is TGTGCCAGCAGCTTGCAGGGAAATGAAAAA. The encoded protein is CASSLQGNEK. The entire CDR3 protein is CASSLQGNEKLFF.